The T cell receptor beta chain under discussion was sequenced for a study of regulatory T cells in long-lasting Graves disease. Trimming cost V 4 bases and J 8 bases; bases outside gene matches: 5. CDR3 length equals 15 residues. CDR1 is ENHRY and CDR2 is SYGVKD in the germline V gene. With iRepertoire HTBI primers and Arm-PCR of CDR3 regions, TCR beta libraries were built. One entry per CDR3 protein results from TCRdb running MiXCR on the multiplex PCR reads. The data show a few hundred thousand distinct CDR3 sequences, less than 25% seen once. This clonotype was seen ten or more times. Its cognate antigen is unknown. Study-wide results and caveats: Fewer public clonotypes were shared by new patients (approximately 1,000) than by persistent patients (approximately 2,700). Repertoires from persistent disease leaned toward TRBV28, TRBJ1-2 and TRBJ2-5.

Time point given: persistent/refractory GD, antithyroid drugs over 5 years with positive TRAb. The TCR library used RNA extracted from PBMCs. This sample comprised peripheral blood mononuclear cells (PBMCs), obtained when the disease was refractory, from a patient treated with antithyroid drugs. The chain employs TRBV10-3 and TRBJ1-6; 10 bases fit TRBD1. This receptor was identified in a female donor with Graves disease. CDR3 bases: TGTGCCATCAGTGCGGTCGGGACAGGGGATTCACCCCTCCACTTT. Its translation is CAISAVGTGDSPLHF.